A selection of T cell receptor beta chains follows, all from one sample in a study of chemoradiotherapy in HPV16-positive cancers. Sequencing used immunoSEQ multiplex PCR; TCRdb keeps in-frame clones, though not all of them. The table shows some 5,000 clones, with about 85% occurring only once. Sample: tumor tissue, taken from a patient who underwent chemoradiotherapy. The receptors here all came from a human donor with HPV-associated anogenital cancer. Both conserved end residues are part of each CDR3.

CDR3 protein	V gene	J gene
CASSSRTSGFLYEQYF	TRBV7-2	TRBJ2-7
CASSLAGGDGTQYF	TRBV5-6	TRBJ2-5
CASSYFLPYEQYF	TRBV6-6	TRBJ2-7
CASSETGPFPYGYTF	TRBV25-1	TRBJ1-2
CASSSPGTGEKKLFF	TRBV7-9	TRBJ1-4
CASSSQPTSGMSRELFF	TRBV27	TRBJ2-2
CASSLAGSGKETQYF	TRBV5-1	TRBJ2-5
CASCDREGLDEQYF	TRBV6-1	TRBJ2-7
CASMRPASYEQYF	TRBV25-1	TRBJ2-7
CASSASTVTEAFF	TRBV2	TRBJ1-1